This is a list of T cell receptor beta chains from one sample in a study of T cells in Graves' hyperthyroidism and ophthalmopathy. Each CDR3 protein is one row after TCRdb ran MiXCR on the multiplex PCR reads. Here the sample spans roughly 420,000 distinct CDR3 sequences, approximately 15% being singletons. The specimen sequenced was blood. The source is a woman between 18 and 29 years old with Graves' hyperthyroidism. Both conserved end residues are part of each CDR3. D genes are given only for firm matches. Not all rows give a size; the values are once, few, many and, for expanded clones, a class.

CASSRSPSASGPFYNEQFF	TGTGCCAGTAGTAGGTCCCCCTCGGCTAGCGGGCCGTTTTACAATGAGCAGTTCTTC	TRBV19	TRBD2	TRBJ2-1	many
CASSLGLAGRYTQYF	TGTGCCAGCAGTTTAGGACTAGCGGGTCGCTATACGCAGTATTTT	TRBV12-3/TRBV12-4	TRBD2	TRBJ2-3	many
CAIQPPGQAYEQYF	TGTGCCATCCAACCCCCGGGACAGGCCTACGAGCAGTACTTC	TRBV28	TRBD1	TRBJ2-7	many
CAISDKNTEAFF	TGTGCCATCAGTGACAAGAACACTGAAGCTTTCTTT	TRBV10-3	-	TRBJ1-1	few
CASSRDTNTEAFF	TGTGCCAGCAGCCGTGACACGAACACTGAAGCTTTCTTT	TRBV7-9	-	TRBJ1-1	many
CASSLYQNTEAFF	TGTGCCAGCAGCCTCTACCAGAACACTGAAGCTTTCTTT	TRBV14	-	TRBJ1-1	many
CASRFEDNEQFF	TGTGCCAGCAGGTTTGAGGACAATGAGCAGTTCTTC	TRBV2	-	TRBJ2-1	many
CASTQRGVSYNEQFF	TGTGCCAGCACCCAGCGCGGGGTCTCCTACAATGAGCAGTTCTTC	TRBV5-6	-	TRBJ2-1	many
CATSDPLRTGLITDTQYF	TGTGCCACCAGTGATCCACTGCGGACAGGGCTAATCACAGATACGCAGTATTTT	TRBV24-1	TRBD1	TRBJ2-3	many
CASSYSPLGGALNYGYTF	TGTGCCAGCAGTTACTCCCCTTTAGGGGGGGCGCTTAACTATGGCTACACCTTC	TRBV6-5	-	TRBJ1-2	many
CASEVADTQYF	TGTGCCAGCGAAGTAGCAGATACGCAGTATTTT	TRBV7-8	-	TRBJ2-3	many
CASSPRDIQYF	TGTGCCAGCAGCCCCCGTGACATTCAGTACTTC	TRBV7-8	-	TRBJ2-4	many
CASSKRGVYNEQFF	TGTGCCAGCAGCAAAAGAGGGGTTTACAATGAGCAGTTCTTC	TRBV5-8	-	TRBJ2-1	once
CATSDSPSSGRAQETQYF	TGTGCCACCAGTGATTCCCCCTCTAGCGGGAGGGCCCAAGAGACCCAGTACTTC	TRBV24-1	TRBD2	TRBJ2-5	many
CSVANVGLGYTF	TGCAGCGTTGCAAACGTAGGGTTAGGCTACACCTTC	TRBV29-1	-	TRBJ1-2	few
CASSSRQGGGGYTF	TGTGCCAGCAGTTCCCGGCAGGGGGGTGGTGGCTACACCTTC	TRBV28	TRBD1	TRBJ1-2	many
CASSQKLFYEQYF	TGTGCCAGCAGCCAAAAGTTATTCTACGAGCAGTACTTC	TRBV3-1	-	TRBJ2-7	-
CASSSRRSRSYEQYF	TGTGCCAGCAGTTCCCGAAGGAGCCGCTCCTACGAGCAGTACTTC	TRBV12-3/TRBV12-4	-	TRBJ2-7	many
CASSVGSSVQETQYF	TGTGCCAGCAGCGTAGGGTCTAGCGTACAAGAGACCCAGTACTTC	TRBV9	-	TRBJ2-5	-
CASSAGENTEAFF	TGTGCCAGCAGTGCAGGGGAGAACACTGAAGCTTTCTTT	TRBV2	-	TRBJ1-1	many
CAWGRGSGADNEQFF	TGTGCCTGGGGGAGGGGGAGCGGGGCGGACAATGAGCAGTTCTTC	TRBV30	-	TRBJ2-1	many
CASSLGQESYEQYF	TGTGCCAGCAGCTTGGGACAGGAGAGCTACGAGCAGTACTTC	TRBV5-4	-	TRBJ2-7	few